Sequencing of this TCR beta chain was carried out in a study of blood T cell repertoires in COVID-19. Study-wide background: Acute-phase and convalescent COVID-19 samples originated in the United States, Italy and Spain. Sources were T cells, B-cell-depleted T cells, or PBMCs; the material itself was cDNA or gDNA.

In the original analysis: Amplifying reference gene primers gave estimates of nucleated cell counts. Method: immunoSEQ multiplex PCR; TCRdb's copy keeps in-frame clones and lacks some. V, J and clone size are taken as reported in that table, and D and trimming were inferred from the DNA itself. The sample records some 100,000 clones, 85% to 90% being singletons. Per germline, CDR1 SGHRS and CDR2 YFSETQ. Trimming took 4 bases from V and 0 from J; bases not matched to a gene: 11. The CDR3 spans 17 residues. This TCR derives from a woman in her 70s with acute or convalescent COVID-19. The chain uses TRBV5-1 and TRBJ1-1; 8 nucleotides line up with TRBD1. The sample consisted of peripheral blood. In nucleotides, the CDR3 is TGCGCCAGCAGCCGAACAACAGGGGGGTCAATGAACACTGAAGCTTTCTTT. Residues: CASSRTTGGSMNTEAFF.